The present T cell receptor (beta chain) was sequenced within a study of control samples from healthy donors and cancer patients. This CDR3 contains 15 residues. V shed 6 bases and J 6 bases; nucleotides not matched to a gene: 11. Germline lookup yields CDR1 SNHLY and CDR2 FYNNEI. Assay: immunoSEQ multiplex PCR; the TCRdb copy retains only in-frame clones and omits some. The table lists about 120,000 clones, around 89% of them singletons. V gene TRBV2 combines with J gene TRBJ2-7, with 10 bases lining up with TRBD1. Sample: blood. This TCR was sampled from a middle-aged man in good health. The CDR3 is CASSPIHRTGGEQYF. DNA for the CDR3: TGTGCCAGCAGCCCCATCCATAGGACAGGGGGCGAGCAGTACTTC.